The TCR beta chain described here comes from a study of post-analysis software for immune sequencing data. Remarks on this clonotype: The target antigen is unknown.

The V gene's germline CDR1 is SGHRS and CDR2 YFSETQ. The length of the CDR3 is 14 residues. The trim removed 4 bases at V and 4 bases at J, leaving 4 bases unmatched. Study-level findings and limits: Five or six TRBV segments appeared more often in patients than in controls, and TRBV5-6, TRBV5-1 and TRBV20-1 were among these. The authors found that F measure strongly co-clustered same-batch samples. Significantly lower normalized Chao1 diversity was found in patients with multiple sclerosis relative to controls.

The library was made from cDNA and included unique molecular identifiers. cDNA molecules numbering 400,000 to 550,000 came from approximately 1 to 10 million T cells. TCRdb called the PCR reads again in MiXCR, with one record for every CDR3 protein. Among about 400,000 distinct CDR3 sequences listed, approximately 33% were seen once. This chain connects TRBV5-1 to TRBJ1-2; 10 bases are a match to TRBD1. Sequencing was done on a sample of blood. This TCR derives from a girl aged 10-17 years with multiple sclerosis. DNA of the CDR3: TGCGCCAGCAGCGGGGGACAGGGGATCTATGGCTACACCTTC. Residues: CASSGGQGIYGYTF.